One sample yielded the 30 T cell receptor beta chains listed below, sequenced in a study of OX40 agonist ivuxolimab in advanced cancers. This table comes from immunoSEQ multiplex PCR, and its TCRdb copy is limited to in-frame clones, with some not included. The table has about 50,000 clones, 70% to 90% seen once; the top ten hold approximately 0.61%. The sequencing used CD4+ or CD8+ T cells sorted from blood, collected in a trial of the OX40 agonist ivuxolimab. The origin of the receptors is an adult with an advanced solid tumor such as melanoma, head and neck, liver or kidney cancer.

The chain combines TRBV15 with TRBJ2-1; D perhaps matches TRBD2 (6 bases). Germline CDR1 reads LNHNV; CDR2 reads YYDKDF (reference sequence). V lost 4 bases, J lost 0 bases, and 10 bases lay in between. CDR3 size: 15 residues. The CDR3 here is CATSTSVSSYNEQFF. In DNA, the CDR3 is TGTGCCACCAGCACTAGCGTAAGCTCCTACAATGAGCAGTTCTTC.

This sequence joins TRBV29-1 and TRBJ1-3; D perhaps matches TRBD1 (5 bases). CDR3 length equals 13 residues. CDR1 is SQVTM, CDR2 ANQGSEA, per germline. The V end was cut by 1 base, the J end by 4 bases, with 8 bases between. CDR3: CSVEGGAGNTIYF. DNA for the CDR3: TGCAGCGTTGAAGGAGGGGCAGGAAACACCATATATTTT.

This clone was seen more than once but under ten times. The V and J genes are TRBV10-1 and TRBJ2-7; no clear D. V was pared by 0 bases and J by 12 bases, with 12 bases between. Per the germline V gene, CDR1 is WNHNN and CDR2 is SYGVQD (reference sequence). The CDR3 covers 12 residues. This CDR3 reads CASSESWNRMYF. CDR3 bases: TGCGCCAGCAGTGAGTCGTGGAACCGAATGTACTTC.

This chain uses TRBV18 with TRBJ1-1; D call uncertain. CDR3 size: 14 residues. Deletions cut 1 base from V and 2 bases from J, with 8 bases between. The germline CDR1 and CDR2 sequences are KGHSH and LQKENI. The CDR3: CASSPRDFNTEAFF. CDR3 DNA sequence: TGTGCCAGCTCACCACGGGATTTTAACACTGAAGCTTTCTTT. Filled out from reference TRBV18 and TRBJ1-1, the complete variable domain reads NAGVMQNPRHLVRRRGQEARLRCSPMKGHSHVYWYRQLPEEGLKFMVYLQKENIIDESGMPKERFSAEFPKEGPSILRIQQVVRGDSAAYFCASSPRDFNTEAFFGQGTRLTVV.

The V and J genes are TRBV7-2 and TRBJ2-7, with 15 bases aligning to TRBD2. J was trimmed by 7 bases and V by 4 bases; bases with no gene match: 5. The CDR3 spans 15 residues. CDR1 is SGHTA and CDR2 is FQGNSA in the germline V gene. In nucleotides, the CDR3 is TGTGCCAGCAGCTCCCCGGGACTAGCGGGAGGAGAGCAGTACTTC. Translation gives CASSSPGLAGGEQYF.

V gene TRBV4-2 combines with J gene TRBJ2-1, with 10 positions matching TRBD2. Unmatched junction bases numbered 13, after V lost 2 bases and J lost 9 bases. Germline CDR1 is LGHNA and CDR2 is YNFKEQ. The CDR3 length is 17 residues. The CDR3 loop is CASSQLTGTSDSSEQFF. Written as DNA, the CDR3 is TGTGCCAGCAGCCAACTTACCGGGACTAGCGATAGTTCTGAGCAGTTCTTC.

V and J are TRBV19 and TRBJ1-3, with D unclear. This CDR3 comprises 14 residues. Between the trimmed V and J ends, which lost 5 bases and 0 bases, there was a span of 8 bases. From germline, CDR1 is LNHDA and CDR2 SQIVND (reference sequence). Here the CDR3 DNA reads TGTGCCAGTAGTGAGTCCGACTCTGGAAACACCATATATTTT. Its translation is CASSESDSGNTIYF.

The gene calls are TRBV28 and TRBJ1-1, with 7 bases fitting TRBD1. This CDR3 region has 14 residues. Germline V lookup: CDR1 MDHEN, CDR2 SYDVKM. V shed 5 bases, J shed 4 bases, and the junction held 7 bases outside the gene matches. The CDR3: CASSLDRAVTEAFF. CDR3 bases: TGTGCCAGCAGTCTAGACAGGGCGGTCACTGAAGCTTTCTTT.

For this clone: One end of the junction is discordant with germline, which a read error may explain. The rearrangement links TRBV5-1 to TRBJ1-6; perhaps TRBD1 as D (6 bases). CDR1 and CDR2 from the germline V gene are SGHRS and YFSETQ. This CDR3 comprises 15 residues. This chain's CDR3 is CASSRTDSDNSPLHF. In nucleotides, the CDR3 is TGCGCCAGCAGCAGGACAGACTCCGATAATTCACCCCTCCACTTT. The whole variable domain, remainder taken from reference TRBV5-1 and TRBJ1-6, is KAGVTQTPRYLIKTRGQQVTLSCSPISGHRSVSWYQQTPGQGLQFLFEYFSETQRNKGNFPGRFSGRQFSNSRSEMNVSTLELGDSALYLCASSRTDSDNSPLHFGNGTRLTVT.

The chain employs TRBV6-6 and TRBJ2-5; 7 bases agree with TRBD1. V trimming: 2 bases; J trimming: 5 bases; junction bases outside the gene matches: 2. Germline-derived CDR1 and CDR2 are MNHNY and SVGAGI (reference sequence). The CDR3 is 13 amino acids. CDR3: CASSYTRGETQYF. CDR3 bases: TGTGCCAGCAGTTACACCAGGGGGGAGACCCAGTACTTC.

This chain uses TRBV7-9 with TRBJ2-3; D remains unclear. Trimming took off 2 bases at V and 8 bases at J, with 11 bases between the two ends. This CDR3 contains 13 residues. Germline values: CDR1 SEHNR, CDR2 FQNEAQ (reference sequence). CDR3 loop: CASSLSAAATQYF. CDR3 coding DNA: TGTGCCAGCAGCTTAAGCGCGGCCGCTACGCAGTATTTT.

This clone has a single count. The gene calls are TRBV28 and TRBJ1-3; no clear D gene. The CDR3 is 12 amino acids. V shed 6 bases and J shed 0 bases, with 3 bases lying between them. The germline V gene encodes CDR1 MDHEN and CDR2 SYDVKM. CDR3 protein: CASRFSGNTIYF. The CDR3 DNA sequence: TGTGCCAGCAGGTTCTCTGGAAACACCATATATTTT.

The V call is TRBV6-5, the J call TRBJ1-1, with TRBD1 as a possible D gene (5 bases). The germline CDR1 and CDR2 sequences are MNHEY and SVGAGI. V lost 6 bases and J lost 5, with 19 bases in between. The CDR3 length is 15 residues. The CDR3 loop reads CASSPFDQGRTEAFF. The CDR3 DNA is TGTGCCAGCAGCCCCTTTGATCAGGGTAGGACTGAAGCTTTCTTT.

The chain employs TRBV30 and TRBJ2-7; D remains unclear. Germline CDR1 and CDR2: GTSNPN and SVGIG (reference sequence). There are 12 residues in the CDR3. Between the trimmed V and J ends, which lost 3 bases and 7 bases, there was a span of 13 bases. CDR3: CAWSRPSREQYF. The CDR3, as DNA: TGTGCCTGGAGCCGACCCTCGAGGGAGCAGTACTTC.

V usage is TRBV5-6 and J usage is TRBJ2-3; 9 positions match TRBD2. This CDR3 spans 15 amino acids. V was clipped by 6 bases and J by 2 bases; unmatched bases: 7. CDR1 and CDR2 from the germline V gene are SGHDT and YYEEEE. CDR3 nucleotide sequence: TGTGCCAGCAACGCTCTAGCGGGACTCACAGATACGCAGTATTTT. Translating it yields CASNALAGLTDTQYF.

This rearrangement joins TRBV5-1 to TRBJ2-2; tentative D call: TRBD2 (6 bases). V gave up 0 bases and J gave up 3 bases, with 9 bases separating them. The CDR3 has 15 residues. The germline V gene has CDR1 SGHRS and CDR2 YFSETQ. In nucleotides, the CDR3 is TGCGCCAGCAGCTTGGGGCCGGGGGACACCGGGGAGCTGTTTTTT. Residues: CASSLGPGDTGELFF. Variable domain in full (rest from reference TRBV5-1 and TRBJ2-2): KAGVTQTPRYLIKTRGQQVTLSCSPISGHRSVSWYQQTPGQGLQFLFEYFSETQRNKGNFPGRFSGRQFSNSRSEMNVSTLELGDSALYLCASSLGPGDTGELFFGEGSRLTVL.

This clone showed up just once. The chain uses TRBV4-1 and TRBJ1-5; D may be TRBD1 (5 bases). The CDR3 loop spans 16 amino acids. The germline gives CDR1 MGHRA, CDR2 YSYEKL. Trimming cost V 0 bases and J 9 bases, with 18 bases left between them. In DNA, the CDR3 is TGCGCCAGCAGCCAAGATCGGGCAGGGCTAGATTCGCCCCAGCATTTT. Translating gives CASSQDRAGLDSPQHF.

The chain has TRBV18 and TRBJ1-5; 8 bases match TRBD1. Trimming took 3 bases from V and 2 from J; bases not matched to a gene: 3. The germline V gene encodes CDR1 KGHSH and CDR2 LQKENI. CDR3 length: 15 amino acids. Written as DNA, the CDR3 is TGTGCCAGCTCACCTGGACAGGGAGGCAATCAGCCCCAGCATTTT. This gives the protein CASSPGQGGNQPQHF.

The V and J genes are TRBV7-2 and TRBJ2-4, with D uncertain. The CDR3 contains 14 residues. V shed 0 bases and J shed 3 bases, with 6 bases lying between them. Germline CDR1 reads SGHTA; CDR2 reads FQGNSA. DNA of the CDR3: TGTGCCAGCAGCTTAGCGCGTAACAAAAACATTCAGTACTTC. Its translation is CASSLARNKNIQYF.

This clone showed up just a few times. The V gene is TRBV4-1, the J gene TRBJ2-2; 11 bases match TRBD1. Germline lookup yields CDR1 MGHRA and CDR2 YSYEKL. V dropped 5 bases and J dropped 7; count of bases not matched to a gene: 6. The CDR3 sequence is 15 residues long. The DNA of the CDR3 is TGCGCCAGCAGCGAAGGACAGGGGGCTGGCGGGGAGCTGTTTTTT. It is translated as CASSEGQGAGGELFF.

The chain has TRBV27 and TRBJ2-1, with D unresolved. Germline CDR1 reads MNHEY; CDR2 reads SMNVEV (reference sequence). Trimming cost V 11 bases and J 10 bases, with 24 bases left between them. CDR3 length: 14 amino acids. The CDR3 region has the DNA TGTGCCGCAGCTTCCTTTTCTTGGGTGGGAGAGCAGTTCTTC. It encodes CAAASFSWVGEQFF.

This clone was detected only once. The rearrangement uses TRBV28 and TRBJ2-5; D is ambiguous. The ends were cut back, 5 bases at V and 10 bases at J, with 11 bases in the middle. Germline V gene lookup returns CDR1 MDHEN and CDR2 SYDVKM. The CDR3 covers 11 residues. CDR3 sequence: CASSTGTDQYF. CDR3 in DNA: TGTGCCAGCAGTACCGGTACGGACCAGTACTTC.

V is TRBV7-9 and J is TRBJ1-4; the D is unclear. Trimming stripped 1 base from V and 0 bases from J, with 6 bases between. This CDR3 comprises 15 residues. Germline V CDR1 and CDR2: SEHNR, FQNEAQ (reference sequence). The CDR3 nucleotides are TGTGCCAGCAGCTTAGTGTCAGCAACTAATGAAAAACTGTTTTTT. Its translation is CASSLVSATNEKLFF.

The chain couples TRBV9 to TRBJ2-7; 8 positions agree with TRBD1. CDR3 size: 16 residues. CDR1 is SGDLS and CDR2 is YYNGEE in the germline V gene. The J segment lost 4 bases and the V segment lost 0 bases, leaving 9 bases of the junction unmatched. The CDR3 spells CASSVDHRGAPYEQYF. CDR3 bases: TGTGCCAGCAGCGTAGATCACAGGGGGGCCCCTTACGAGCAGTACTTC. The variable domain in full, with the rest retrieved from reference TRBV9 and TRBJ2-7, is DSGVTQTPKHLITATGQRVTLRCSPRSGDLSVYWYQQSLDQGLQFLIQYYNGEERAKGNILERFSAQQFPDLHSELNLSSLELGDSALYFCASSVDHRGAPYEQYFGPGTRLTVT.

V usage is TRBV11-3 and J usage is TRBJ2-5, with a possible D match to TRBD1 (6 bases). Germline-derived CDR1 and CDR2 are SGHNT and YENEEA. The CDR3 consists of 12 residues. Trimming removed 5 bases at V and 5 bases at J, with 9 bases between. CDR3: CASSPGEETQYF. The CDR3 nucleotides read TGTGCCAGCAGCCCAGGGGAGGAGACCCAGTACTTC.

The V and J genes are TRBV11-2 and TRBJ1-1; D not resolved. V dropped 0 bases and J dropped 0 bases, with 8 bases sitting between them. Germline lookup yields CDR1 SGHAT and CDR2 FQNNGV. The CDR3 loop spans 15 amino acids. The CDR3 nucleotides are TGTGCCAGCAGCTTAGATTTGTACATGAACACTGAAGCTTTCTTT. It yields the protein CASSLDLYMNTEAFF.

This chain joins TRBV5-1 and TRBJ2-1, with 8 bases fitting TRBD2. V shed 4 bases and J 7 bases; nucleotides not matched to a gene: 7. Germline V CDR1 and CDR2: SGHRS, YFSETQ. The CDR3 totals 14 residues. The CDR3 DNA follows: TGCGCCAGCAGCCCCGGGGGGGATGGGAATGAGCAGTTCTTC. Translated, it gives CASSPGGDGNEQFF.

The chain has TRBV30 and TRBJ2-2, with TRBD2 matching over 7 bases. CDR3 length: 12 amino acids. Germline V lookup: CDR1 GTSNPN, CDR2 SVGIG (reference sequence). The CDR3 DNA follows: TGTGGTCGCGGGAGTAACACCGGGGAGCTGTTTTTT. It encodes CGRGSNTGELFF.

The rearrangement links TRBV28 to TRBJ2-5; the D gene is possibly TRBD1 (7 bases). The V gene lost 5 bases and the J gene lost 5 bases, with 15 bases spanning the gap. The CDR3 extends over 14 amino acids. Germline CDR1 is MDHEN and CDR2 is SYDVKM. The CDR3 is CASSLDREAETQYF. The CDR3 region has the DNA TGTGCCAGCAGTCTAGACAGGGAGGCCGAGACCCAGTACTTC.

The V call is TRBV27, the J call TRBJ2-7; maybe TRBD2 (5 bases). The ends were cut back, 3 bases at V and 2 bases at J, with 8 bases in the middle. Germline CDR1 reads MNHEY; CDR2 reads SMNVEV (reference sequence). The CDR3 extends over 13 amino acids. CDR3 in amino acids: CASSFRDAYEQYF. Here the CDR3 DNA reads TGTGCCAGCAGTTTCCGGGATGCCTACGAGCAGTACTTC.